Sequencing of this TCR beta chain was carried out in a study of coeliac disease. Study background: Without high-resolution HLA typing, biased TRBV7-2 usage was queried. Study-level points and caveats: Largely private TRB repertoires meant most sequences were sample-unique. Intraepithelial and lamina propria fractions were not highly pure. In active celiac disease, intraepithelial and lamina propria TRB and TRG repertoires were less clonal than controls.

This clone was seen only a few times. Its specificity is not known. Generated by immunoSEQ multiplex PCR, the TCRdb table keeps only in-frame clones and is missing some. The sample contains 900 to 1,400 clones, 58% of which appear only once. Trimming took 7 bases from V and 2 from J, leaving 17 bases between them. CDR1 MDHEN and CDR2 SYDVKM come from the germline V gene. The CDR3 totals 15 residues. Material for sequencing was intraepithelial lymphocytes from the gut. The receptor was isolated from a man between 65 and 85 years old without celiac disease. The V call is TRBV28, the J call TRBJ1-1; D is ambiguous. The chain's CDR3 is CASNPASRGNTEAFF. Written as DNA, the CDR3 is TGTGCCAGCAACCCGGCCTCCCGGGGAAACACTGAAGCTTTCTTT.